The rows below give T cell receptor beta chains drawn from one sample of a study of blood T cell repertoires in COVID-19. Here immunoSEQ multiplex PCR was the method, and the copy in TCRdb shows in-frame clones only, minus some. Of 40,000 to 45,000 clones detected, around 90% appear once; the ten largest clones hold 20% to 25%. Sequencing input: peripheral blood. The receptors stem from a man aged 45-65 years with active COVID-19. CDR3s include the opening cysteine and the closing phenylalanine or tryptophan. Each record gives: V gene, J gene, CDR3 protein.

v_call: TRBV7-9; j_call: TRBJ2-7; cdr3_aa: CASSPRTWNNDRYEQYF
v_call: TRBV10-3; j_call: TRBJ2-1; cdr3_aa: CAIRAGAVDEQFF
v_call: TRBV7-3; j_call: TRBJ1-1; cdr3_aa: CASSLIRNTEAFF
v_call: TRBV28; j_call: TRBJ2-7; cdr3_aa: CASSFNKQYF
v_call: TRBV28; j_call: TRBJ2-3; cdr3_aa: CASSLGLNINTQYF
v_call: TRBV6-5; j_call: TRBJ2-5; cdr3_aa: CASSYSPEVTQYF
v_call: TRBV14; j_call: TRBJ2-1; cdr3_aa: CASSQDLPTPRWDEQFF
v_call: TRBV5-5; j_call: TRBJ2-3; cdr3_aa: CASSWGLVLTDTQYF
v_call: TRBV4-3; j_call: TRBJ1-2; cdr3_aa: CASSQPDRGLGGYTF
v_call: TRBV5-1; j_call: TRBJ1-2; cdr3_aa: CASSLEAGRRGYTF
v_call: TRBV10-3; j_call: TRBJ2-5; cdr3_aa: CAISDRDRGRETQYF
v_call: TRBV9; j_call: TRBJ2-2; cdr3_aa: CASSVGSAGELFF
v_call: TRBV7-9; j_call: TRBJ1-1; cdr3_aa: CASRTGGNTEAFF